Following are 8 T cell receptor beta chains from one sample sequenced in a study of OX40 agonist ivuxolimab in advanced cancers. Some clones are missing from TCRdb's copy, which holds only in-frame ones; the method was immunoSEQ multiplex PCR. The table records more than 65,000 clones, approximately 81% of them present only once. The input for sequencing was CD4+ or CD8+ T cells sorted from blood, taken in a trial of the OX40 agonist ivuxolimab. Receptors originate from an adult with an advanced solid tumor such as melanoma, head and neck, liver or kidney cancer.

For this clone: The same CDR3 also results from other DNA sequences found in this sample. The chain employs TRBV6-5 and TRBJ2-7, with 13 bases fitting TRBD2. The length of the CDR3 is 15 residues. Germline V CDR1 and CDR2: MNHEY, SVGAGI. Losses at the gene ends were 6 bases for V and 6 bases for J; bases not matched to a gene: 8. CDR3 in DNA: TGTGCCAGCAGACGGACTAGCGGGAGTCGAGGCGAGCAGTACTTC. It encodes CASRRTSGSRGEQYF.

The J gene is TRBJ2-5, the V gene TRBV27, with a tentative D call TRBD2 (5 bases). Germline V lookup: CDR1 MNHEY, CDR2 SMNVEV (reference sequence). The germline V and J ends were trimmed by 4 bases and 1 base, with 16 bases remaining between them. The CDR3 covers 16 residues. This chain's CDR3 is CASSSYRTAVQETQYF. The CDR3 DNA sequence: TGTGCCAGCAGTTCTTACCGGACTGCTGTCCAAGAGACCCAGTACTTC.

The sample holds one count of this clone. The chain links TRBV4-1 to TRBJ2-3; 10 bases are shared with TRBD2. Germline values: CDR1 MGHRA, CDR2 YSYEKL. J lost 4 bases, V lost 3 bases, and 10 bases had no gene match. The CDR3 loop spans 17 amino acids. DNA of the CDR3: TGCGCCAGCAGCCATGGCTTGACTAGCGGGTCCGCAGATACGCAGTATTTT. Translating it yields CASSHGLTSGSADTQYF.

V is TRBV5-1 and J is TRBJ2-3; D unresolved. Between the trimmed V and J ends, which lost 0 bases and 6 bases, there was a span of 11 bases. This CDR3 is built from 14 residues. Germline V CDR1 and CDR2: SGHRS, YFSETQ. CDR3 in amino acids: CASSLGQIGDTQYF. In DNA form, the CDR3 reads TGCGCCAGCAGCTTGGGGCAAATTGGGGATACGCAGTATTTT. Full variable domain (outside the CDR3, taken from reference TRBV5-1 and TRBJ2-3): KAGVTQTPRYLIKTRGQQVTLSCSPISGHRSVSWYQQTPGQGLQFLFEYFSETQRNKGNFPGRFSGRQFSNSRSEMNVSTLELGDSALYLCASSLGQIGDTQYFGPGTRLTVL.

The gene calls are TRBV9 and TRBJ2-7; D tentatively fits TRBD1 or TRBD2 (6 bases each). The ends were cut back, 5 bases at V and 6 bases at J, with 24 bases in the middle. Per germline, CDR1 SGDLS and CDR2 YYNGEE. The CDR3 runs to 16 residues. The CDR3 DNA reads as TGTGCCAGCAGTGGCGGGCGGGACACGGTCCATCCCGAGCAGTACTTC. Translated, it gives CASSGGRDTVHPEQYF.

This clone appeared a few times. This rearrangement joins TRBV18 to TRBJ1-2; D is uncertain. V gave up 4 bases and J gave up 4 bases, with 16 bases separating them. There are 15 residues in the CDR3. The V gene's germline CDR1 is KGHSH and CDR2 LQKENI. The DNA of the CDR3 is TGTGCCAGCTCACTACGACCGGGAGAGGCCTATGGCTACACCTTC. Translation gives CASSLRPGEAYGYTF. The full variable domain, its missing parts supplied by reference TRBV18 and TRBJ1-2, is NAGVMQNPRHLVRRRGQEARLRCSPMKGHSHVYWYRQLPEEGLKFMVYLQKENIIDESGMPKERFSAEFPKEGPSILRIQQVVRGDSAAYFCASSLRPGEAYGYTFGSGTRLTVV.

The chain combines TRBV6-6 with TRBJ2-3; weak D call: TRBD2 (6 bases). Germline assignment: CDR1 MNHNY and CDR2 SVGAGI (reference sequence). V lost 5 bases and J lost 4, with 10 bases in between. This CDR3 region has 13 residues. The CDR3 here is CASSSRLADTQYF. The CDR3 DNA reads TGTGCCAGCAGTAGTCGACTAGCAGATACGCAGTATTTT.

The chain has TRBV6-1 and TRBJ1-3; 7 positions match TRBD1. Trimming took 4 bases from V and 1 from J; bases not matched to a gene: 4. Per germline, CDR1 MNHNS and CDR2 SASEGT. The CDR3 loop spans 15 amino acids. CDR3 region: CASSAMTGSGNTIYF. CDR3 DNA sequence: TGTGCCAGCAGTGCAATGACAGGGTCTGGAAACACCATATATTTT.